Sequencing of this T cell receptor (beta chain) was carried out in a study of T cells after yellow fever vaccination. This clonotype was observed a handful of times. TCRdb reprocessed the 5' RACE reads with MiXCR, giving one entry per CDR3 protein. This table holds nearly 350,000 distinct CDR3 sequences, 7% to 10% found once. In germline, CDR1 is SEHNR, CDR2 FQNEAQ (reference sequence). V shed 0 bases and J shed 3 bases, with 9 bases lying between them. The CDR3 runs to 14 residues. The chain is built from TRBV7-9 and TRBJ2-7; D is perhaps TRBD1 or TRBD2 (6 bases each). The specimen was PBMCs, collected more than 40 days after the first yellow fever vaccination. The receptor was isolated from a man aged 18-30 years who received the YFV17D yellow fever vaccine. CDR3: CASSLAGGGYEQYV. The CDR3 region has the DNA TGTGCCAGCAGCTTAGCAGGGGGAGGCTACGAGCAGTACGTC.